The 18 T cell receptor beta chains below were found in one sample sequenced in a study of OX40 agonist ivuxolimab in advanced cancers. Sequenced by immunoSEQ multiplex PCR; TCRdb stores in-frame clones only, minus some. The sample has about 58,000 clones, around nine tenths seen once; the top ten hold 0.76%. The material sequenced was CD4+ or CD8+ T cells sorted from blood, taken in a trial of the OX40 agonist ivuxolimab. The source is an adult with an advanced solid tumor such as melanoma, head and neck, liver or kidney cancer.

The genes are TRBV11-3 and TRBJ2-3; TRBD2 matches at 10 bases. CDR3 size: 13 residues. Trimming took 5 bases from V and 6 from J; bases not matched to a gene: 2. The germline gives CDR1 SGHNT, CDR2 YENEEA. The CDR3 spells CASSPSGSDTQYF. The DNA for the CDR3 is TGTGCCAGCAGCCCTAGCGGGAGTGATACGCAGTATTTT. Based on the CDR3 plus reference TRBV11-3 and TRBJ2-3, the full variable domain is EAGVVQSPRYKIIEKKQPVAFWCNPISGHNTLYWYLQNLGQGPELLIRYENEEAVDDSQLPKDRFSAERLKGVDSTLKIQPAELGDSAVYLCASSPSGSDTQYFGPGTRLTVL.

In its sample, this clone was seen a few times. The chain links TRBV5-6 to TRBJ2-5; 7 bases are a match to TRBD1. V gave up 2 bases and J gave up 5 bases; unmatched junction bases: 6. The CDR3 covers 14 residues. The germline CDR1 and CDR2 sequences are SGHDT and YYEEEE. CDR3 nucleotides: TGTGCCAGCAGCTTCCGGGACAGAGATGAGACCCAGTACTTC. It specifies CASSFRDRDETQYF.

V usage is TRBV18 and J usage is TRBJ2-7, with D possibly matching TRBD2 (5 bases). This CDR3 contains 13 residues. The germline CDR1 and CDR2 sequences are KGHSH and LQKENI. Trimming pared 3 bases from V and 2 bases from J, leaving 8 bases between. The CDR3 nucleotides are TGTGCCAGCTCACCGACTATAACCTACGAGCAGTACTTC. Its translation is CASSPTITYEQYF.

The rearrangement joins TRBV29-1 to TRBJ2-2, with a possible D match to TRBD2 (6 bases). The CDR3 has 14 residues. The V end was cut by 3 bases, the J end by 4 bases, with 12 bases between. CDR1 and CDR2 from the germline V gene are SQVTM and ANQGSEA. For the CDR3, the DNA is TGCAGCGTTGAGGCGGGATCCCTCACCGGGGAGCTGTTTTTT. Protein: CSVEAGSLTGELFF.

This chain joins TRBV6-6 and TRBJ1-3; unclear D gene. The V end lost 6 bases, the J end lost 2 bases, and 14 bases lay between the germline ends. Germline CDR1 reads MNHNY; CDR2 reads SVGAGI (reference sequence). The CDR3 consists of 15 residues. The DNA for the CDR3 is TGTGCCAGCAGCCCGGGCCGCGGGACTGGAAACACCATATATTTT. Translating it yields CASSPGRGTGNTIYF.

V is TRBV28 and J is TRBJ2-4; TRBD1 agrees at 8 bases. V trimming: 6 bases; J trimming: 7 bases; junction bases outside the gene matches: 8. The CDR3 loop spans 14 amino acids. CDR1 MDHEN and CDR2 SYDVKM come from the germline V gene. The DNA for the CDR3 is TGTGCCAGCAGACCCAGGGGGCTGTGGAACATTCAGTACTTC. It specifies CASRPRGLWNIQYF.

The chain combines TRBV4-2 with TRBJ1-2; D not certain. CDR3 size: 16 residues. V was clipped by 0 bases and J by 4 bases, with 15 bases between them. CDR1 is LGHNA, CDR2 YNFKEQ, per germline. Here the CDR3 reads CASSQDVRSPSYGYTF. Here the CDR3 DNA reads TGTGCCAGCAGCCAAGATGTAAGGTCCCCTTCCTATGGCTACACCTTC.

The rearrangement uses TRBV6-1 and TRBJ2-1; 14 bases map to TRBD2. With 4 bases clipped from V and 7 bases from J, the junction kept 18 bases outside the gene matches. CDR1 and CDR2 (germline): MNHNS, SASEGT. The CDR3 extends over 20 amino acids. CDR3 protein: CASSASKTGTSGSRVNEQFF. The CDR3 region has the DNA TGTGCCAGCAGTGCATCAAAGACCGGGACTAGCGGGAGTAGGGTAAATGAGCAGTTCTTC.

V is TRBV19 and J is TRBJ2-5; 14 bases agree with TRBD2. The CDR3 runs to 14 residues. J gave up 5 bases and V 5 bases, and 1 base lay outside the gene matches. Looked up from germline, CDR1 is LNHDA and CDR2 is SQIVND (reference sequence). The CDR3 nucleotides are TGTGCCAGTAGTCGACTAGCGGGAGGGGAGACCCAGTACTTC. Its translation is CASSRLAGGETQYF.

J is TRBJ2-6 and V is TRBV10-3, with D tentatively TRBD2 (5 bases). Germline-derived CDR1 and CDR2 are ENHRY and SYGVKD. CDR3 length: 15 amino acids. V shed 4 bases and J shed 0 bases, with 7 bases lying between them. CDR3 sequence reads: CAISATSSGANVLTF. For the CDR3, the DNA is TGTGCCATCAGTGCCACTAGCTCTGGGGCCAACGTCCTGACTTTC.

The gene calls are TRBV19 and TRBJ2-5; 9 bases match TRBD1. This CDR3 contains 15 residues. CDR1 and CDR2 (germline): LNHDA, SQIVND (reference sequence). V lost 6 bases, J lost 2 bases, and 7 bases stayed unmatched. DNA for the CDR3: TGTGCCAGTAGAGTGGGGACAGGGCTTCAAGAGACCCAGTACTTC. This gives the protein CASRVGTGLQETQYF.

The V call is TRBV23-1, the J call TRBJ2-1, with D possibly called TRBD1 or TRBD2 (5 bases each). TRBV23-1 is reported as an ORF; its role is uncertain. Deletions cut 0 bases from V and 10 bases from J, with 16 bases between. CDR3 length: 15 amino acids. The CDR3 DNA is TGCGCCAGCAGTCAATCGTCCAGGGAGAGGAGGGAGCAGTTCTTC. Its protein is CASSQSSRERREQFF.

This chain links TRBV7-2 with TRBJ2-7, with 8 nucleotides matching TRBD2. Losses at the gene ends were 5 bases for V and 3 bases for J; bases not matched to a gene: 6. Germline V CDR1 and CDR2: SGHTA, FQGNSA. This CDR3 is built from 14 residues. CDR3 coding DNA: TGTGCCAGCAGCCGCAGCGGGAGTAGCTACGAGCAGTACTTC. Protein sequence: CASSRSGSSYEQYF.

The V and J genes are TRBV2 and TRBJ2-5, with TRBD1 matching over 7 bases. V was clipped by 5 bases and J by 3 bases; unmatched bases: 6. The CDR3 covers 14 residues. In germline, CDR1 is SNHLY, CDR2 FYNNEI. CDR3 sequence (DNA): TGTGCCAGCAGTCCGGGACAGAAAAAAGAGACCCAGTACTTC. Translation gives CASSPGQKKETQYF.

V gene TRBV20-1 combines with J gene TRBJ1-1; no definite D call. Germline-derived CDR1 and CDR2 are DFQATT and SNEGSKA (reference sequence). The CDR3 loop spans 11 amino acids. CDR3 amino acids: CRVRGNTEAFF. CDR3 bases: TGCAGAGTACGGGGAAACACTGAAGCTTTCTTT.

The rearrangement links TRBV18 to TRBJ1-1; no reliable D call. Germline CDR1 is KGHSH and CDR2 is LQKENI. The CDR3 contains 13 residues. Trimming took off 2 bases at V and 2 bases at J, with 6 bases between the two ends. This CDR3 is CASSPVINTEAFF. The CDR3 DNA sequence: TGTGCCAGCTCACCAGTCATTAACACTGAAGCTTTCTTT.

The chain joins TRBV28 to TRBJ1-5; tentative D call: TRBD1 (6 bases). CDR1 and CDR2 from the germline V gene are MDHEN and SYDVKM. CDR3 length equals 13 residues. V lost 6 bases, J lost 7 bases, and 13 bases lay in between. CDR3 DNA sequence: TGTGCCAGCAGGGGTTGGGACAACCAGCCCCAGCATTTT. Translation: CASRGWDNQPQHF.

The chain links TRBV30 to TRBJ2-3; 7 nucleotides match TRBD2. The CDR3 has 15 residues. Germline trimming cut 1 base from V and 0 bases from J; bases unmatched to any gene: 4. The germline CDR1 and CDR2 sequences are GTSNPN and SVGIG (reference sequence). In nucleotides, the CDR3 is TGTGCCTGGAGTGGAGCTAGCGGAAGCACAGATACGCAGTATTTT. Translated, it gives CAWSGASGSTDTQYF.